Each of the 26 T cell receptor beta chains below was sequenced from the same sample in a study of graft-versus-host responses after intestinal transplantation. The antigens these receptors bind are not known. Sequenced by immunoSEQ multiplex PCR; TCRdb stores in-frame clones only, minus some. The sample includes about 88,000 clones, roughly 93% of them seen just once. The sample here was unstimulated CD4+ T cells sorted from spleen or lymph node cells, taken before transplant. The receptors come from a human donor who was the organ donor for an intestinal transplant.

This chain links TRBV6-5 with TRBJ1-1; D might be TRBD1 (5 bases). The CDR3 consists of 13 residues. Germline CDR1 reads MNHEY; CDR2 reads SVGAGI. Trimming took 2 bases from V and 3 from J, leaving 7 bases between them. This CDR3 reads CASSYGRDTEAFF. CDR3 nucleotides: TGTGCCAGCAGTTACGGCAGGGACACTGAAGCTTTCTTT.

The chain couples TRBV7-8 to TRBJ1-3; 8 nucleotides agree with TRBD1. V lost 4 bases and J lost 1; bases outside the gene matches: 6. Germline assignment: CDR1 SGHVS and CDR2 FQNEAQ. This CDR3 is built from 16 residues. Written as DNA, the CDR3 is TGTGCCAGCAGCTGGCAGGACAGGGCATCTGGAAACACCATATATTTT. Its translation: CASSWQDRASGNTIYF. Full variable domain (missing parts from reference TRBV7-8 and TRBJ1-3): GAGVSQSPRYKVAKRGQDVALRCDPISGHVSLFWYQQALGQGPEFLTYFQNEAQLDKSGLPSDRFFAERPEGSVSTLKIQRTQQEDSAVYLCASSWQDRASGNTIYFGEGSWLTVV.

The rearrangement links TRBV28 to TRBJ1-5; the match to TRBD1 covers 7 bases. Germline-derived CDR1 and CDR2 are MDHEN and SYDVKM. Germline trimming cut 2 bases from V and 2 bases from J; bases unmatched to any gene: 0. The CDR3 length is 14 residues. The CDR3 loop reads CASSLGQGNQPQHF. As DNA, the CDR3 is TGTGCCAGCAGTTTAGGACAGGGCAATCAGCCCCAGCATTTT.

The rearrangement links TRBV6-6 to TRBJ2-1; 7 bases line up with TRBD2. V shed 3 bases, J shed 3 bases, and the junction held 2 bases outside the gene matches. The CDR3 covers 14 residues. Germline V gene data show CDR1 as MNHNY and CDR2 as SVGAGI (reference sequence). CDR3 nucleotides: TGTGCCAGCAGTTATGGCGGGGGCTACAATGAGCAGTTCTTC. Its translation: CASSYGGGYNEQFF.

CDR3 loop: CASSMNKEEKLFF. The CDR3 coding sequence is TGTGCCAGCAGTATGAATAAAGAGGAAAAACTGTTTTTT. The V gene is TRBV2, the J gene TRBJ1-4; no reliable D call. Trimming took 5 bases from V and 8 from J, leaving 12 bases between them. The CDR3 spans 13 residues. The germline V gene encodes CDR1 SNHLY and CDR2 FYNNEI.

J is TRBJ2-4 and V is TRBV5-1; 9 bases map to TRBD1. Germline V gives CDR1 SGHRS, CDR2 YFSETQ. The CDR3 consists of 15 residues. V trimming: 3 bases; J trimming: 3 bases; junction bases outside the gene matches: 4. CDR3 bases: TGCGCCAGCAGCTCTCCGACAGGGGGCAAAAACATTCAGTACTTC. Translation: CASSSPTGGKNIQYF.

The gene calls are TRBV7-9 and TRBJ2-3, with D possibly matching TRBD2 (5 bases). This CDR3 comprises 17 residues. From germline, CDR1 is SEHNR and CDR2 FQNEAQ (reference sequence). V lost 0 bases to trimming and J lost 0 bases, with 13 bases between them. CDR3 coding DNA: TGTGCCAGCAGCTTAGCTTGGGCGGGCCCTAGCACAGATACGCAGTATTTT. Protein: CASSLAWAGPSTDTQYF. Based on the CDR3 plus reference TRBV7-9 and TRBJ2-3, the full variable domain is DTGVSQNPRHKITKRGQNVTFRCDPISEHNRLYWYRQTLGQGPEFLTYFQNEAQLEKSRLLSDRFSAERPKGSFSTLEIQRTEQGDSAMYLCASSLAWAGPSTDTQYFGPGTRLTVL.

The chain links TRBV9 to TRBJ1-1, with 7 bases aligning to TRBD1. Germline assignment: CDR1 SGDLS and CDR2 YYNGEE. Trimming at V came to 6 bases and at J to 3 bases, leaving 5 bases not matched to a gene. The CDR3 covers 13 residues. The CDR3 DNA follows: TGTGCCAGCACCGGACAGGATGACACTGAAGCTTTCTTT. Translating it yields CASTGQDDTEAFF.

The chain has TRBV28 and TRBJ2-3, with a tentative D call TRBD2 (6 bases). The germline V gene has CDR1 MDHEN and CDR2 SYDVKM. V was clipped by 6 bases and J by 0 bases, with 13 bases between them. This CDR3 has 15 residues. In DNA, the CDR3 is TGTGCCAGCAGCCTTGTAGCGGATAGCACAGATACGCAGTATTTT. Translating it yields CASSLVADSTDTQYF. The full variable domain, its missing parts supplied by reference TRBV28 and TRBJ2-3, is DVKVTQSSRYLVKRTGEKVFLECVQDMDHENMFWYRQDPGLGLRLIYFSYDVKMKEKGDIPEGYSVSREKKERFSLILESASTNQTSMYLCASSLVADSTDTQYFGPGTRLTVL.

This chain connects TRBV7-8 to TRBJ2-1, with no clear D. V dropped 2 bases and J dropped 12 bases, with 11 bases sitting between them. This CDR3 has 12 residues. In germline, CDR1 is SGHVS, CDR2 FQNEAQ. CDR3 bases: TGTGCCAGCAGCTTAATCCGGTTCGGGCAGTTCTTC. Encoded protein: CASSLIRFGQFF.

This chain connects TRBV25-1 to TRBJ1-1; D gene unclear. Trimming took off 7 bases at V and 1 base at J, with 13 bases between the two ends. Germline V gene lookup returns CDR1 MGHDK and CDR2 SYGVNS. The length of the CDR3 is 14 residues. CDR3 in DNA: TGTGCCAGCATCTCCCCCGGGCGGAACACTGAAGCTTTCTTT. It codes for CASISPGRNTEAFF.

The chain combines TRBV25-1 with TRBJ2-7, with D tentatively TRBD2 (7 bases). The germline gives CDR1 MGHDK, CDR2 SYGVNS. The CDR3 extends over 12 amino acids. V was cut by 11 bases and J by 1 base, with 12 bases left in between. The CDR3, as DNA: TGTGCCTTGAGGGGGGGATCCTACGAGCAGTACTTC. Translation gives CALRGGSYEQYF.

This clone was detected only once. The V call is TRBV2, the J call TRBJ1-5; possibly TRBD1 for D (6 bases). V lost 3 bases and J 7 bases, leaving 7 bases between the germline ends. Germline CDR1 is SNHLY and CDR2 is FYNNEI. The CDR3 is 12 residues long. The CDR3 reads CASSDRGQPQHF. The CDR3 DNA is TGTGCCAGCAGTGACAGGGGACAGCCCCAGCATTTT. The variable domain in full, completed from reference TRBV2 and TRBJ1-5, reads EPEVTQTPSHQVTQMGQEVILRCVPISNHLYFYWYRQILGQKVEFLVSFYNNEISEKSEIFDDQFSVERPDGSNFTLKIRSTKLEDSAMYFCASSDRGQPQHFGDGTRLSIL.

The chain couples TRBV10-3 to TRBJ2-1; tentatively, D is TRBD1 (5 bases). Germline CDR1 reads ENHRY; CDR2 reads SYGVKD. Trimming left V 10 bases short and J 0 bases short, with 13 bases between. The CDR3 loop spans 14 amino acids. For the CDR3, the DNA is TGTGCCACTACGGACAAGAGCTCCTACAATGAGCAGTTCTTC. Translated: CATTDKSSYNEQFF.

The chain joins TRBV7-2 to TRBJ1-5; D perhaps matches TRBD1 (5 bases). The germline V gene encodes CDR1 SGHTA and CDR2 FQGNSA. The CDR3 is 13 amino acids. The V end was cut by 1 base, the J end by 11 bases, with 12 bases between. CDR3 protein: CASSLVGTSAQHF. The CDR3 DNA reads as TGTGCCAGCAGCTTAGTGGGGACGTCAGCCCAGCATTTT.

The chain has TRBV18 and TRBJ1-1, with 8 bases fitting TRBD1. The germline V gene has CDR1 KGHSH and CDR2 LQKENI. This CDR3 is built from 15 residues. The V gene end was trimmed by 8 bases and the J gene end by 3 bases; junction bases not matched to a gene: 11. The CDR3 coding sequence is TGTGCCAGCACTACCCAGGACAGGGTGGACACTGAAGCTTTCTTT. It is translated as CASTTQDRVDTEAFF.

The chain joins TRBV29-1 to TRBJ1-2, with D possibly TRBD1 on 5 matching bases. V lost 4 bases, J lost 10 bases, and 10 bases lay in between. The CDR3 runs to 10 residues. The germline gives CDR1 SQVTM, CDR2 ANQGSEA. In DNA form, the CDR3 reads TGCAGCGTTGTTGGGGGTAACTACACCTTC. Protein sequence: CSVVGGNYTF.

The J gene is TRBJ1-6, the V gene TRBV7-9, with D perhaps TRBD1 (5 bases). Per the germline V gene, CDR1 is SEHNR and CDR2 is FQNEAQ (reference sequence). V dropped 2 bases and J dropped 0 bases, with 14 bases sitting between them. The CDR3 runs to 18 residues. The CDR3 nucleotides are TGTGCCAGCAGCTTATTGGGTCAGGGCGACTCCTATAATTCACCCCTCCACTTT. It encodes CASSLLGQGDSYNSPLHF. The whole variable domain, remainder taken from reference TRBV7-9 and TRBJ1-6, is DTGVSQNPRHKITKRGQNVTFRCDPISEHNRLYWYRQTLGQGPEFLTYFQNEAQLEKSRLLSDRFSAERPKGSFSTLEIQRTEQGDSAMYLCASSLLGQGDSYNSPLHFGNGTRLTVT.

V and J are TRBV28 and TRBJ1-6, with a possible D match to TRBD1 (6 bases). Per the germline V gene, CDR1 is MDHEN and CDR2 is SYDVKM. Trimming removed 6 bases from V and 7 bases from J, with 16 bases in between. This CDR3 is built from 15 residues. The DNA for the CDR3 is TGTGCCAGCAGAATACAGGGCTCTGAAAATTCACCCCTCCACTTT. Translation gives CASRIQGSENSPLHF.

The J gene is TRBJ1-1, the V gene TRBV30; D is uncertain. The CDR3 runs to 13 residues. CDR1 is GTSNPN, CDR2 SVGIG, per germline (reference sequence). Trimming left V 3 bases short and J 2 bases short, with 10 bases between. CDR3 in DNA: TGTGCCTGGAGCCGGGAACTTAACACTGAAGCTTTCTTT. This gives the protein CAWSRELNTEAFF.

The table lists this clone with a count of one. Other DNA sequences of this sample code for an identical CDR3. The CDR3 DNA follows: TGTGCCAGCAGTTACTGGGGGCAGGGCAATCAGCCCCAGCATTTT. It codes for CASSYWGQGNQPQHF. The chain combines TRBV6-6 with TRBJ1-5, with D possibly TRBD1 on 6 matching bases. Between the trimmed V and J ends, which lost 1 base and 2 bases, there was a span of 9 bases. Germline V CDR1 and CDR2: MNHNY, SVGAGI (reference sequence). The CDR3 has 15 residues.

The V gene is TRBV6-4, the J gene TRBJ1-6, with 10 bases lining up with TRBD1. The germline V gene encodes CDR1 MRHNA and CDR2 SNTAGT. CDR3 length equals 13 residues. Trimming took 7 bases from V and 14 from J; bases not matched to a gene: 8. CDR3 sequence reads: CASKGTGTGALHF. For the CDR3, the DNA is TGTGCCAGCAAAGGAACCGGGACAGGGGCCCTCCACTTT.

The J gene is TRBJ2-5, the V gene TRBV4-1; TRBD1 agrees at 11 bases. The J call may be in error: the DNA end matches TRBJ2-7 better. The CDR3 runs to 16 residues. Germline V CDR1 and CDR2: MGHRA, YSYEKL. The CDR3 coding sequence is TGCGCCAGCAGCCAAGATCGGGGACAGGGGGCCTACGAGCAGTACTTC. Translation: CASSQDRGQGAYEQYF.

The rearrangement links TRBV29-1 to TRBJ1-4; D unclear. Germline CDR1 is SQVTM and CDR2 is ANQGSEA. The V end was cut by 7 bases, the J end by 7 bases, with 10 bases between. The CDR3 totals 11 residues. This CDR3 is CSGDLGEKLFF. For the CDR3, the DNA is TGCAGCGGAGACCTCGGTGAAAAACTGTTTTTT.

V gene TRBV19 combines with J gene TRBJ1-1, with 8 bases aligning to TRBD1. The germline CDR1 and CDR2 sequences are LNHDA and SQIVND (reference sequence). V was pared by 3 bases and J by 7 bases, with 7 bases of the junction left unmatched. CDR3 length: 14 residues. DNA of the CDR3: TGTGCCAGTAGTATGAGGACAGGGCCGGTTGAAGCTTTCTTT. Translation gives CASSMRTGPVEAFF. Together with reference TRBV19 and TRBJ1-1, the CDR3 gives the full variable domain: DGGITQSPKYLFRKEGQNVTLSCEQNLNHDAMYWYRQDPGQGLRLIYYSQIVNDFQKGDIAEGYSVSREKKESFPLTVTSAQKNPTAFYLCASSMRTGPVEAFFGQGTRLTVV.

The table lists this clone with a count of one. The DNA of the CDR3 is TGCGCCAGCAGCTTTAGCGGGGGTCCCTACGAGCAGTACTTC. This encodes CASSFSGGPYEQYF. The chain links TRBV5-1 to TRBJ2-7, with 9 bases fitting TRBD2. Trimming removed 2 bases from V and 2 bases from J; junction bases left unmatched: 2. Germline-derived CDR1 and CDR2 are SGHRS and YFSETQ. The CDR3 loop spans 14 amino acids.